Below are 5 T cell receptor beta chains sequenced from a single sample in a study of blood T cell repertoires in COVID-19. The method was immunoSEQ multiplex PCR; TCRdb's version includes in-frame clones alone and lacks a portion of them. The table shows around 200,000 clones, with 75% to 90% occurring only once. The sequencing input was PBMCs or T cells enriched from blood (not recorded which). The receptors derive from a woman younger than 45 who had been exposed to COVID-19.

V gene TRBV10-1 combines with J gene TRBJ1-2; the D is unclear. The V and J ends lost 4 bases and 4 bases respectively, with 16 bases between them. The V gene's germline CDR1 is WNHNN and CDR2 SYGVQD (reference sequence). The CDR3 contains 15 residues. The CDR3 region has the DNA TGCGCCAGCAGTGCGGAGAGGGAGGACTTCTATGGCTACACCTTC. It codes for CASSAEREDFYGYTF.

The gene calls are TRBV28 and TRBJ2-7; TRBD1 matches 9 bases. Unmatched junction bases numbered 10, after V lost 7 bases and J lost 3 bases. Germline V gives CDR1 MDHEN, CDR2 SYDVKM. This CDR3 comprises 15 residues. The CDR3 region has the DNA TGTGCCAGCAAACCCCGGGACAGGGCCCTCTACGAGCAGTACTTC. This codes for CASKPRDRALYEQYF.

The chain employs TRBV2 and TRBJ2-7, with 8 bases fitting TRBD2. J lost 4 bases, V lost 4 bases, and 6 bases had no gene match. CDR1 is SNHLY, CDR2 FYNNEI, per germline. This CDR3 has 14 amino acids. This CDR3 reads CASSAGGLEYEQYF. In nucleotides, the CDR3 is TGTGCCAGCAGTGCGGGGGGGCTCGAGTACGAGCAGTACTTC.

The chain couples TRBV6-5 to TRBJ1-5, with 11 bases identical to TRBD1. The V gene's germline CDR1 is MNHEY and CDR2 SVGAGI. Germline trimming cut 4 bases from V and 6 bases from J; bases unmatched to any gene: 2. This CDR3 is 14 amino acids long. CDR3 sequence reads: CASSSGTGGQPQHF. The CDR3 nucleotides read TGTGCCAGCAGTTCCGGGACAGGGGGTCAGCCCCAGCATTTT.

The chain carries TRBV7-6 and TRBJ1-1; the match to TRBD1 covers 9 bases. CDR1 SGHVS and CDR2 FNYEAQ come from the germline V gene. V trimming: 4 bases; J trimming: 1 base; junction bases outside the gene matches: 7. CDR3 length equals 16 residues. CDR3 sequence: CASSYFRDRANTEAFF. CDR3 DNA: TGTGCCAGCAGCTACTTCCGGGACAGGGCGAACACTGAAGCTTTCTTT. The whole variable domain, filled in from reference TRBV7-6 and TRBJ1-1, reads GAGVSQSPRYKVTKRGQDVALRCDPISGHVSLYWYRQALGQGPEFLTYFNYEAQQDKSGLPNDRFSAERPEGSISTLTIQRTEQRDSAMYRCASSYFRDRANTEAFFGQGTRLTVV.